The rows below give T cell receptor beta chains drawn from one sample of a study of blood T cell repertoires in COVID-19. Generated by immunoSEQ multiplex PCR, the TCRdb table keeps only in-frame clones and is missing some. The sample lists around 220,000 clones, around 84% seen once, with 20% in the top ten. The sample was peripheral blood. The receptors were gathered from a young man with active or convalescent COVID-19. CDR3s include the opening cysteine and the closing phenylalanine or tryptophan. The D gene is left open where the match is weak. Clone size is given for some rows only: seen once, a few or many times, or a class if the clone is expanded.

cdr3_length j_call clone_size d_call v_call cdr3_nt cdr3_aa
13 TRBJ2-3 NA NA TRBV5-1 TGCGCCAGCAGCTCGGGAATCCCAGATACGCAGTATTTT CASSSGIPDTQYF
14 TRBJ1-1 few TRBD1 TRBV6-5 TGTGCCAGCAGGACAGGGGGTCCTCACACTGAAGCTTTCTTT CASRTGGPHTEAFF
15 TRBJ2-2 NA TRBD1 TRBV5-4 TGTGCCAGCAGCTTGCAGGGGGCGCGGACCGGGGAGCTGTTTTTT CASSLQGARTGELFF
13 TRBJ1-2 NA NA TRBV3-1/TRBV3-2 TGTGCCAGCAGCCTAGACGGGAACTATGGCTACACCTTC CASSLDGNYGYTF
13 TRBJ2-7 NA NA TRBV7-9 TGTGCCAGCAGCGTACAGGGTACTACGGAGCAGTACTTC CASSVQGTTEQYF
16 TRBJ2-3 NA TRBD2 TRBV28 TGTGCCAGCAGCGAACCTATAGCGGGGGGCACAGATACGCAGTATTTT CASSEPIAGGTDTQYF
15 TRBJ2-6 NA TRBD2 TRBV13 TGTGCCAGCAGCGTCGCTAGCGGTGGGGCCAACGTCCTGACTTTC CASSVASGGANVLTF
16 TRBJ1-6 NA NA TRBV6-6 TGTGCCAGCAGTCGGGACATGGCTTCCTATAATTCACCCCTCCACTTT CASSRDMASYNSPLHF
15 TRBJ1-1 NA NA TRBV4-1 TGCGCCAGCAGCCAAGTGGCAGGGATGAACACTGAAGCTTTCTTT CASSQVAGMNTEAFF
16 TRBJ2-1 NA TRBD2 TRBV23-1 TGCGCTCCAAGGGGGGGGACTAGCAGTAAGGTGGATGAGCAGTTCTTC CAPRGGTSSKVDEQFF
12 TRBJ2-7 NA NA TRBV24-1 TGTGCCACCAGTCGGCAGGGTGACGAGCAGTACTTC CATSRQGDEQYF
16 TRBJ1-6 NA NA TRBV7-9 TGTGCCAGCAGCCCCGAGGGAGACCCCTATAATTCACCCCTCCACTTT CASSPEGDPYNSPLHF